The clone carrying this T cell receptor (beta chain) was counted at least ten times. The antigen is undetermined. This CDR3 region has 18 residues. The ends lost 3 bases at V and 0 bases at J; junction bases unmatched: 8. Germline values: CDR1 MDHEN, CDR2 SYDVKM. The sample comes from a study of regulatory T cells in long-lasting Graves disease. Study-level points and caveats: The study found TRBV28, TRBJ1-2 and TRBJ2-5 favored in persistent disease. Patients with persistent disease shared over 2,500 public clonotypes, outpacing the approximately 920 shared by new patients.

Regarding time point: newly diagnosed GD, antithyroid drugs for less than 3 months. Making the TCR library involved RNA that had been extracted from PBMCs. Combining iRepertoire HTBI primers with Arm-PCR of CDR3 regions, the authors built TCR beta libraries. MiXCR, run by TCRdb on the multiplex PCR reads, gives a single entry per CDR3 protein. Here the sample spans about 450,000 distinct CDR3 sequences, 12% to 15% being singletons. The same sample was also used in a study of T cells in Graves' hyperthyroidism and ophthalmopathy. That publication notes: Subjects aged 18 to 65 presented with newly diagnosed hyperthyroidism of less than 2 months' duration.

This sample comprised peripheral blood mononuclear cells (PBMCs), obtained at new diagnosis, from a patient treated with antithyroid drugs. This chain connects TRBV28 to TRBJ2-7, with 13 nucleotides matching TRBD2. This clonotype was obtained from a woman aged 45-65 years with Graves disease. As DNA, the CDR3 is TGTGCCAGCAGTTTGGGACTAGCGGGATGGGCAAACTCCTACGAGCAGTACTTC. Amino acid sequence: CASSLGLAGWANSYEQYF.